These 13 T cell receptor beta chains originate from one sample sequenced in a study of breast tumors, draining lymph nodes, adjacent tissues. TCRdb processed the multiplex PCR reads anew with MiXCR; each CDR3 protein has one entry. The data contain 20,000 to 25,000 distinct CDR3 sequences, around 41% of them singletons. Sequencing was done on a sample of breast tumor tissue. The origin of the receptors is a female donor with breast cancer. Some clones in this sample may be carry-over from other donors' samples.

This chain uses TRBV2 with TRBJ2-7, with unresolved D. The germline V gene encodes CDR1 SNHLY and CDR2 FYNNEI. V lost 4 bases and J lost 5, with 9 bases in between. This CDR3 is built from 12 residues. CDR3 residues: CASSGAGHEQYF. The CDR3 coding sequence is TGTGCCAGCAGTGGGGCAGGCCACGAGCAGTACTTC.

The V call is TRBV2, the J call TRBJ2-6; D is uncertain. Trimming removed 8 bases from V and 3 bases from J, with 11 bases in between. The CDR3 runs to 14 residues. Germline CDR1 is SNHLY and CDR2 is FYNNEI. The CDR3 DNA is TGTGCCAGCGGTCTCGGGCATGGGGCCAACGTCCTGACTTTC. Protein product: CASGLGHGANVLTF.

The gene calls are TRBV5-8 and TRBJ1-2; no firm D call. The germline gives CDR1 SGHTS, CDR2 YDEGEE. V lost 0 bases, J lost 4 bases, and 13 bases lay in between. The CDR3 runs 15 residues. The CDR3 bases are TGTGCCAGCAGCTTGGAAGGGAGCCTCTCCTATGGCTACACCTTC. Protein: CASSLEGSLSYGYTF.

CDR3 sequence reads: CSAANGRTRGYTF. The CDR3 DNA is TGCAGTGCTGCTAATGGACGGACCAGGGGCTACACCTTC. The rearrangement links TRBV20-1 to TRBJ1-2, with D unclear. Trimming took 5 bases from V and 8 from J, leaving 18 bases between them. The germline gives CDR1 DFQATT, CDR2 SNEGSKA (reference sequence). The CDR3 is made up of 13 amino acids.

In DNA form, the CDR3 reads TGTGCCAGCAGTTCGGCACAGGGCGTCAATCAGCCCCAGCATTTT. Encoded protein: CASSSAQGVNQPQHF. The V gene is TRBV12-3 or TRBV12-4, the J gene TRBJ1-5; D might be TRBD1 (6 bases). Trimming left V 4 bases short and J 3 bases short, with 13 bases between. This CDR3 has 15 amino acids.

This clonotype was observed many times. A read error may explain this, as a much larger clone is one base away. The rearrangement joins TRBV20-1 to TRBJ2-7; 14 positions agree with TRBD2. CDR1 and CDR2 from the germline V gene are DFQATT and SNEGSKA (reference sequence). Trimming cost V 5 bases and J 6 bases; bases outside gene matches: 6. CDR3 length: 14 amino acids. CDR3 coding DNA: TGCAGTGCTCGACTAGCGGGGGGGATCTCCGAGCAGTACTTC. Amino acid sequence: CSARLAGGISEQYF.

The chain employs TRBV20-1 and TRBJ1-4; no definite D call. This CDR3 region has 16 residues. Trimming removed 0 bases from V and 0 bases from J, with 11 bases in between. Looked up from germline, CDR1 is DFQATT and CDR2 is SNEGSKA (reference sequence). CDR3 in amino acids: CSARDGFPATNEKLFF. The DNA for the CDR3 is TGCAGTGCTAGAGACGGCTTCCCTGCAACTAATGAAAAACTGTTTTTT.

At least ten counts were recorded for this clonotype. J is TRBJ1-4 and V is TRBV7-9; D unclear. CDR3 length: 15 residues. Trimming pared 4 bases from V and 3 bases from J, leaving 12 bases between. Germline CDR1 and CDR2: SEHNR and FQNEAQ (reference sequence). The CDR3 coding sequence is TGTGCCAGCAGCTCCCGGGAGGAAGCTAATGAAAAACTGTTTTTT. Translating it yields CASSSREEANEKLFF.

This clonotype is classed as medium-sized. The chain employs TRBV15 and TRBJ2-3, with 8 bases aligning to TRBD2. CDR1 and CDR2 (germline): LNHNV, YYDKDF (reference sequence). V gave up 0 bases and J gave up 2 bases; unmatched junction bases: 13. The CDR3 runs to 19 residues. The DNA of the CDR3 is TGTGCCACCAGCAGAGACCTACTAAGCGGGGGTAGGAACACAGATACGCAGTATTTT. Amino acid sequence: CATSRDLLSGGRNTDTQYF. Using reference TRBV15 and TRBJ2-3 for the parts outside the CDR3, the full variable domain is DAMVIQNPRYQVTQFGKPVTLSCSQTLNHNVMYWYQQKSSQAPKLLFHYYDKDFNNEADTPDNFQSRRPNTSFCFLDIRSPGLGDTAMYLCATSRDLLSGGRNTDTQYFGPGTRLTVL.

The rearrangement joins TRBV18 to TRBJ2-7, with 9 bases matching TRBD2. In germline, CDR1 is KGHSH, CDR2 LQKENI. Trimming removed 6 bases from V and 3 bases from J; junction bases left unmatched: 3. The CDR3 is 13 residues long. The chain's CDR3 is CASSRTSDYEQYF. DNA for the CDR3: TGTGCCAGCTCTCGGACTAGCGACTACGAGCAGTACTTC.

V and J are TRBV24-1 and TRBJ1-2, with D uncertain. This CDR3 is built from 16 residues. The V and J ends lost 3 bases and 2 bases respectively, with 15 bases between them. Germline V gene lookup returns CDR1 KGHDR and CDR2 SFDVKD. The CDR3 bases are TGTGCCACCAGTGATCCAACCGGGAACCTGAACTATGGCTACACCTTC. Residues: CATSDPTGNLNYGYTF.

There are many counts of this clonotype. CDR3 region: CASRHDRGEERTNEKLFF. CDR3 DNA sequence: TGTGCCAGCAGACACGACAGGGGGGAGGAAAGAACTAATGAAAAACTGTTTTTT. The J gene is TRBJ1-4, the V gene TRBV7-3, with TRBD1 matching 9 bases. Germline CDR1 and CDR2: SGHTA and FQGTGA. This CDR3 contains 18 residues. The V gene end was trimmed by 6 bases and the J gene end by 1 base; junction bases not matched to a gene: 12.

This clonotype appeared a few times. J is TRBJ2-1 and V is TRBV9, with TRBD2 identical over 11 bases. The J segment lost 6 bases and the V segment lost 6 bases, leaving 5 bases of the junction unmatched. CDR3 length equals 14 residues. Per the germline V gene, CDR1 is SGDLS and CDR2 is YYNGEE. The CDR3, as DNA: TGTGCCAGCAATCTAGCGGGGGGAGGCAATGAGCAGTTCTTC. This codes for CASNLAGGGNEQFF.